The sequence of this T cell receptor beta chain was determined in a study of T cells and Merkel cell carcinoma outcomes. This CDR3 comprises 11 residues. CDR1 is GTSNPN and CDR2 is SVGIG in the germline V gene (reference sequence). Trimming took off 3 bases at V and 6 bases at J, with 9 bases between the two ends. Only in-frame clones appear in the TCRdb table, and some are missing; sequencing was by immunoSEQ multiplex PCR. The sample gives approximately 500 clones, more than 90% of which show up once; around 6.4% is in the top ten. This chain connects TRBV30 to TRBJ2-7; D perhaps matches TRBD2 (5 bases). The sample was tumor tissue from Merkel cell carcinoma. The receptor's source is a human donor with Merkel cell carcinoma. The CDR3 DNA reads TGTGCCTGGAGGAGAGGGCGCGAGCAGTACTTC. Residues: CAWRRGREQYF.